This T cell receptor beta chain originates from a study of blood T cell repertoires in COVID-19 (dated by TCRdb to about 2020). Study-level background: Samples from collaborators originated in the United States, Italy and Spain and spanned both the acute and convalescent phases of COVID-19. The prospective study material was composed of cDNA or gDNA derived from T cells, B-cell-depleted T cells, or PBMCs. The dataset comprised deeply sampled blood TCRbeta repertoires from subjects exposed to, actively infected with, or recovered from COVID-19. The repertoires were released in a freely available public database meant as a resource for research on the immune response to SARS-CoV-2. The samples were drawn from two sources: the first 160 participants of the ongoing ImmuneRACE study, and some 1,300 subjects contributed by 6 global collaborators. A de-identified subject ID, COVID-19 status, age in years and sex were almost always included in the sample metadata. Where HLA class I and class II types were available, the types were taken from metadata supplied by the sample provider, not from assay-based typing.

Each collaborating institution followed its own protocols to collect whole blood in K2EDTA tubes. For TCRbeta analysis, collaborators shipped samples as frozen whole blood, isolated PBMCs, or DNA extracted from either of those sample types. What the study reported, not specific to this receptor: Clinical and demographic metadata were provided uncurated, with the amount varying by source and participant.

TCRbeta CDR3 regions were amplified from genomic DNA by means of the immunoSEQ Assay, a bias-controlled multiplex PCR. In the paper's pipeline: Nucleated cell counts per sample were estimated from amplification of reference gene primers within the assay. To quantify the absolute abundance of each unique TCRbeta CDR3 rearrangement, sequence reads were collapsed and filtered. For each sample, productive Simpson clonality was calculated as the square root of Simpson's diversity index across productive rearrangements. Sourced from immuneACCESS, this table was stored by TCRdb with only in-frame sequences that have V and J called. A share of the clones is absent; for the studies checked, an unresolved V gene accounts for under half, and the remainder has no known explanation. The V and J calls and clone size were taken over from that table, and D and trimming were inferred from the DNA. This sample comprises over 50,000 clones, 80% to 85% of them detected only once. The ten top clones hold 15% to 19% of the sample.

The CDR3 contains 13 residues, cysteine and phenylalanine counted. The sequence is cut down to CDR3 DNA, 39 bases in frame from base 1. Between the V and J ends, shortened by 3 bases and 4 bases respectively, the junction contains 11 bases. The germline V gene (reference sequence) specifies SGHKS as CDR1 and YYEKEE as CDR2. About this clone: Its antigen is currently not known. No per-base quality is available; no much larger clone lies one base away.

Sequencing used peripheral blood. This receptor was obtained from a man at least 80 years old with acute or convalescent COVID-19. Here the chain combines TRBV5-5 and TRBJ2-7; D gene: possibly TRBD1, on 6 matching bases. The CDR3 has the sequence CASSSGVWYEQYF. The bases read TGTGCCAGCAGCTCAGGGGTATGGTACGAGCAGTACTTC.